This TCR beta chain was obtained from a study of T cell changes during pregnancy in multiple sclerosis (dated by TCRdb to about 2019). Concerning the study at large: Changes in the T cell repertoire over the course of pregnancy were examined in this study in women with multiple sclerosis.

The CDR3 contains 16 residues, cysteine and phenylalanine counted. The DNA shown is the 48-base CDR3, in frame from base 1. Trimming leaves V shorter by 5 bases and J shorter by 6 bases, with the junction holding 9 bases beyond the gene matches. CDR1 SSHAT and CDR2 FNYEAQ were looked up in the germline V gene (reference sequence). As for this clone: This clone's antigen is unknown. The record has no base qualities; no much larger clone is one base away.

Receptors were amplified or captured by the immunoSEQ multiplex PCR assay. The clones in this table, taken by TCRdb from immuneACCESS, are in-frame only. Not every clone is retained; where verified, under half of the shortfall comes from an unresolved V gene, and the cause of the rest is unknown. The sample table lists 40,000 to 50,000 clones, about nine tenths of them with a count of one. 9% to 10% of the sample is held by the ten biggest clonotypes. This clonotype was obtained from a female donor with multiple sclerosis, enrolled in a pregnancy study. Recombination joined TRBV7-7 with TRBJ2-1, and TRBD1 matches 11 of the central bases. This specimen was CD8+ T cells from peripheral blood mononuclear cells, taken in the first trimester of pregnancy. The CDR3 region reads CASSRTLGQGGNEQFF. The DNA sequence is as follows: TGTGCCAGCAGCCGAACCTTGGGACAGGGGGGCAATGAGCAGTTCTTC. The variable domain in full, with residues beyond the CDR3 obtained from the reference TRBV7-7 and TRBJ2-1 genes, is GAGVSQSPRYKVTKRGQDVTLRCDPISSHATLYWYQQALGQGPEFLTYFNYEAQPDKSGLPSDRFSAERPEGSISTLTIQRTEQRDSAMYRCASSRTLGQGGNEQFFGPGTRLTVL.